What follows describes a single TCR beta chain. This record comes from a study of blood T cell repertoires in COVID-19. Turning to the study itself: The origin of the acute and convalescent COVID-19 samples was the United States, Italy and Spain. In each case, the material was cDNA or gDNA derived from T cells, B-cell-depleted T cells, or PBMCs.

Authors' analysis steps: For nucleated cells, counts were estimated from reference gene primer amplification. This table comes from immunoSEQ multiplex PCR, and its TCRdb copy is limited to in-frame clones, with some not included. From that table come the V and J calls and clone size; the DNA was used to work out D and trimming. The sample holds around 150,000 clones, approximately 95% seen once. From germline, CDR1 is LGHNT and CDR2 FRNRAP. The V gene lost 6 bases and the J gene lost 4 bases, with 12 bases spanning the gap. CDR3 length: 13 residues. This TCR was recovered from a woman aged 45-65 years with acute or convalescent COVID-19. The sequencing input was peripheral blood. The chain links TRBV12-5 to TRBJ1-1; D not certain. CDR3 amino acids: CASGEGWSTEAFF. The CDR3 nucleotides are TGTGCTAGTGGCGAGGGCTGGAGCACTGAAGCTTTCTTT.